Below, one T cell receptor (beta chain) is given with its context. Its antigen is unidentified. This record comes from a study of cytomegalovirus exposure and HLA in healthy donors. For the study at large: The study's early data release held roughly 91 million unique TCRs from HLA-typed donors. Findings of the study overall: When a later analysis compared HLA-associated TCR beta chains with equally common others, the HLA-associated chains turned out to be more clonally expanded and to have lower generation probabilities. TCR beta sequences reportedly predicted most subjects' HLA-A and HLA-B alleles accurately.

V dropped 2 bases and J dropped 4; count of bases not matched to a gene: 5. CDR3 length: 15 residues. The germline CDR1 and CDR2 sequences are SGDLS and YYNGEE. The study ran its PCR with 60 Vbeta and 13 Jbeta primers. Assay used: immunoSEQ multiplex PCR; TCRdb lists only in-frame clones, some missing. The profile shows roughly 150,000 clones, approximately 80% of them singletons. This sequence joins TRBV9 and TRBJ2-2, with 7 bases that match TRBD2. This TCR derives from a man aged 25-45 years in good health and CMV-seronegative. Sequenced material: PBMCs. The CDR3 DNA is TGTGCCAGCAGCGTCAGCGGGACTCCCACCGGGGAGCTGTTTTTT. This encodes CASSVSGTPTGELFF.